The following is a T cell receptor beta chain sequence with its context. This receptor's antigen is unknown. Base qualities are not provided; no much larger clone lies one nucleotide away. CDR1 SGHRS and CDR2 YFSETQ are derived from the germline V gene. The CDR3 numbers 14 residues from cysteine through phenylalanine. Kept here is only the CDR3 DNA, which spans 42 bases and is read in frame from base 1. Deletion took 0 bases off V and 0 bases off J, with a span of 3 bases between the germline ends. The library relied on the immunoSEQ multiplex PCR assay. Processing in the source paper ran as follows. To diagnose cytomegalovirus status from the catalog of TCR beta chain sequences, a statistical classification framework was built. Entries here come from immuneACCESS through TCRdb and include only in-frame sequences with V and J called. Some clones fail to appear in such tables; in the studies checked, an unresolved V gene covers under half of the shortfall, and the cause of the remainder is unknown. V, J and clone size are those of that table, while D and trimming were read from the DNA. This sample gives 120,000 or so clones in total; roughly 95% of them show up just once. The ten largest clones represent about 1.8% of the sample.

The record originates from a study of cytomegalovirus exposure and HLA in healthy donors (dated by TCRdb to the late 2010s). For the study in its entirety: According to a later analysis, the 120 or so validation repertoires were produced on the same platform as the roughly 720 repertoires of the first cohort. The study aimed to test whether cataloging public T cell receptors could reveal signatures of past pathogen exposure. Besides the first cohort of hundreds of subjects, a separate validation cohort made up of 90 to 150 different subjects was used. High-throughput TCR immunosequencing, statistical association of individual TCRs with disease status, and machine learning were combined to predict cytomegalovirus infection status. What the authors observed across the whole study: All 120 or so repertoires were used to score co-occurrence in the validation cohort in a later analysis, because that analysis had no HLA typing for the cohort. A few of the identified cytomegalovirus-associated TCR beta chains were confirmed in vitro to be specific for cytomegalovirus antigens. In the study, some 160 TCR beta chains were listed as associated with cytomegalovirus. While some public TCRs were present in many individuals, most TCR sequences turned up only very rarely across donors. The authors suggested that the approach could potentially be generalized to other disease states and immunological phenotypes. A later analysis found that TCRs clustered in the first cohort also tended to co-occur in the 130 or so validation repertoires, with 90% to 95% of cluster scores above 0. The classifier was reported to diagnose cytomegalovirus status with high specificity and sensitivity in both the original cohort and the validation cohort.

Separate from the roughly 660-subject first cohort, the validation cohort of about 120 subjects was the group to which the donors belonged. The clonotype was recovered from a man aged 18 to 35 in good health and CMV-seronegative. The V and J genes are TRBV5-1 and TRBJ2-2, with the D segment identity uncertain. The sample taken for sequencing was PBMCs. Here the CDR3 is given as CASSLGANTGELFF. The nucleotides read TGCGCCAGCAGCTTGGGAGCGAACACCGGGGAGCTGTTTTTT.